The 27 T cell receptor beta chains below were found in one sample sequenced in a study of T cell repertoires in cytomegalovirus infection. TCRdb recomputed calls from the reads with MiXCR, one row per CDR3 protein. The table lists roughly 190,000 distinct CDR3 sequences, approximately 9.6% of them singletons. The specimen sequenced was PBMCs. All receptors come from a human donor in good health (CMV status not recorded). Some clones in this sample may be carry-over from other donors' samples.

Many counts were recorded for this clonotype. This CDR3 reads CASSSIADPDNEQFF. The CDR3 bases are TGTGCCAGCAGCTCAATAGCGGACCCAGACAATGAGCAGTTCTTC. This sequence joins TRBV7-9 and TRBJ2-1, with a tentative D call TRBD2 (6 bases). The CDR3 has 15 residues. Germline V gives CDR1 SEHNR, CDR2 FQNEAQ (reference sequence). V lost 4 bases and J 5 bases, leaving 15 bases between the germline ends. Filled out from reference TRBV7-9 and TRBJ2-1, the complete variable domain reads DTGVSQNPRHKITKRGQNVTFRCDPISEHNRLYWYRQTLGQGPEFLTYFQNEAQLEKSRLLSDRFSAERPKGSFSTLEIQRTEQGDSAMYLCASSSIADPDNEQFFGPGTRLTVL.

This clonotype was detected ten times or more. The chain uses TRBV7-9 and TRBJ1-2, with 8 bases identical to TRBD1. The CDR3 totals 12 residues. Germline CDR1 SEHNR, CDR2 FQNEAQ (reference sequence). V shed 5 bases and J 8 bases; nucleotides not matched to a gene: 4. The CDR3 loop is CASSMRTGGYTF. DNA of the CDR3: TGTGCCAGCAGCATGCGGACAGGGGGCTACACCTTC.

This clonotype was counted ten times or more. The chain uses TRBV7-2 and TRBJ1-2; the D gene is possibly TRBD1 (5 bases). The CDR3 runs to 16 residues. The V end was cut by 5 bases, the J end by 0 bases, with 16 bases between. Germline values: CDR1 SGHTA, CDR2 FQGNSA. The chain's CDR3 is CASSEGGAKTNYGYTF. The CDR3 DNA is TGTGCCAGCAGCGAAGGAGGGGCCAAAACTAACTATGGCTACACCTTC.

This clonotype has ten or more counts. The rearrangement joins TRBV28 to TRBJ2-7, with 11 bases fitting TRBD1. Per the germline V gene, CDR1 is MDHEN and CDR2 is SYDVKM. The trim removed 7 bases at V and 2 bases at J, leaving 7 bases unmatched. The CDR3 contains 15 residues. The CDR3 is CASTFSGQGAYEQYF. CDR3 bases: TGTGCCAGCACTTTCTCGGGACAGGGGGCCTACGAGCAGTACTTC. Complete variable domain (other parts from reference TRBV28 and TRBJ2-7): DVKVTQSSRYLVKRTGEKVFLECVQDMDHENMFWYRQDPGLGLRLIYFSYDVKMKEKGDIPEGYSVSREKKERFSLILESASTNQTSMYLCASTFSGQGAYEQYFGPGTRLTVT.

The sample holds many counts of this clonotype. Written as DNA, the CDR3 is TGTGCCAGCAGTTTAAAAGGGAACACTGAAGCTTTCTTT. As protein: CASSLKGNTEAFF. The chain combines TRBV12-3 or TRBV12-4 with TRBJ1-1; D unclear. Trimming stripped 2 bases from V and 1 base from J, with 5 bases between. The CDR3 is made up of 13 amino acids.

On this clonotype: The junction differs from germline at one of its ends, possibly a read error. The CDR3 protein is CASSQDWNLPLHF. The DNA for the CDR3 is TGCGCCAGCAGCCAAGACTGGAATTTACCCCTCCACTTT. The chain combines TRBV4-3 with TRBJ1-6; the D is unclear. This CDR3 has 13 residues. CDR1 and CDR2 from the germline V gene are LGHNA and YSLEER.

This clonotype was observed a few times. The rearrangement links TRBV7-9 to TRBJ2-3; D tentatively reads TRBD1 or TRBD2 (5 bases each). This CDR3 spans 14 amino acids. Germline CDR1 SEHNR, CDR2 FQNEAQ (reference sequence). The V and J ends lost 8 bases and 2 bases respectively, with 14 bases between them. In DNA, the CDR3 is TGTGCCAGCGTGTCCGGGACCTACACAGATACGCAGTATTTT. This sequence encodes CASVSGTYTDTQYF.

This chain links TRBV6-6 with TRBJ1-3; TRBD1 is a possible D gene (6 bases). V dropped 2 bases and J dropped 1 base, with 12 bases sitting between them. The germline CDR1 and CDR2 sequences are MNHNY and SVGAGI (reference sequence). The CDR3 has 16 residues. The CDR3 loop is CASSYTTGVSGNTIYF. CDR3 bases: TGTGCCAGCAGTTACACGACAGGAGTATCTGGAAACACCATATATTTT.

At least ten counts were recorded for this clonotype. The chain employs TRBV7-8 and TRBJ1-1; D is perhaps TRBD1 (6 bases). V lost 3 bases to trimming and J lost 4 bases, with 9 bases between them. The CDR3 totals 13 residues. Germline V gives CDR1 SGHVS, CDR2 FQNEAQ. The CDR3, as DNA: TGTGCCAGCAGCTTTAACAGGGTCACTGAAGCTTTCTTT. This encodes CASSFNRVTEAFF.

In its sample, this clonotype is medium-sized (0.01 to 0.1%). The gene calls are TRBV7-2 and TRBJ2-7; 10 bases are a match to TRBD2. CDR1 and CDR2 (germline): SGHTA, FQGNSA. Trimming at V came to 4 bases and at J to 3 bases, leaving 9 bases not matched to a gene. CDR3 length: 16 residues. DNA for the CDR3: TGTGCCAGCAGCTACCGCGGACTAGCGGAAAGCTACGAGCAGTACTTC. Its translation is CASSYRGLAESYEQYF.

This clonotype turned up a few times. The chain employs TRBV29-1 and TRBJ2-5; D is unclear. Germline CDR1 SQVTM, CDR2 ANQGSEA. This CDR3 has 13 amino acids. V was trimmed by 8 bases and J by 2 bases, leaving 15 bases between them. CDR3 in amino acids: CSTRLLRQETQYF. CDR3 sequence (DNA): TGCAGCACGAGGCTATTGAGGCAAGAGACCCAGTACTTC.

Ten or more counts support this clonotype. Here the CDR3 reads CASSRGRNTEAFF. The CDR3 DNA sequence: TGTGCCAGCAGCCGGGGGAGGAACACTGAAGCTTTCTTT. The rearrangement links TRBV7-8 to TRBJ1-1; tentative D call: TRBD1 (5 bases). Germline V gene data show CDR1 as SGHVS and CDR2 as FQNEAQ. V lost 5 bases to trimming and J lost 1 base, with 8 bases between them. CDR3 length: 13 residues.

This clonotype was seen many times. V and J are TRBV6-1 and TRBJ1-1; D remains unclear. Per the germline V gene, CDR1 is MNHNS and CDR2 is SASEGT. V was cut by 4 bases and J by 4 bases, with 10 bases left in between. This CDR3 is built from 13 residues. The CDR3, as DNA: TGTGCCAGCAGTGCCGGGCCTGGCACTGAAGCTTTCTTT. Its translation: CASSAGPGTEAFF.

This clonotype was seen more than once but under ten times. CDR3 DNA sequence: TGTGCCAGCAGCGTAGCTGGGGGGCCTGAAGCTTTCTTT. Its protein is CASSVAGGPEAFF. The chain combines TRBV9 with TRBJ1-1, with D perhaps matching TRBD1 (6 bases). The CDR3 is 13 residues long. The V gene lost 0 bases and the J gene lost 6 bases, with 9 bases spanning the gap. The germline V gene has CDR1 SGDLS and CDR2 YYNGEE.

This clonotype has at least ten counts. J is TRBJ2-1 and V is TRBV4-2; 9 bases agree with TRBD2. V dropped 2 bases and J dropped 5; count of bases not matched to a gene: 10. Germline V lookup: CDR1 LGHNA, CDR2 YNFKEQ. The CDR3 runs to 17 residues. CDR3 coding DNA: TGTGCCAGCAGCCAACACAACCTAGCGGGGCCTAACAATGAGCAGTTCTTC. Translation gives CASSQHNLAGPNNEQFF.

There are a few counts of this clonotype. CDR3: CSVTEQTDPYGYTF. DNA of the CDR3: TGCAGCGTTACCGAACAGACAGATCCCTATGGCTACACCTTC. V is TRBV29-1 and J is TRBJ1-2, with D possibly matching TRBD1 (5 bases). Germline V gene data show CDR1 as SQVTM and CDR2 as ANQGSEA. The V gene lost 5 bases and the J gene lost 4 bases, with 17 bases spanning the gap. The CDR3 runs to 14 residues.

This clonotype was recorded many times. This chain joins TRBV20-1 and TRBJ2-7; D is possibly TRBD1 (5 bases). The CDR3 is 15 residues long. Germline V lookup: CDR1 DFQATT, CDR2 SNEGSKA (reference sequence). V shed 2 bases and J shed 2 bases, with 16 bases lying between them. DNA for the CDR3: TGCAGTGCTAGAAACTTGGACATATTGGCCTACGAGCAGTACTTC. Protein sequence: CSARNLDILAYEQYF.

This clonotype was seen repeatedly, ten times or more. This chain joins TRBV28 and TRBJ2-5, with D maybe TRBD1 (5 bases). Trimming stripped 5 bases from V and 3 bases from J, with 13 bases between. The CDR3 contains 14 residues. The V gene's germline CDR1 is MDHEN and CDR2 SYDVKM. CDR3 loop: CASSPLGPEETQYF. The CDR3 bases are TGTGCCAGCAGTCCCCTGGGGCCTGAAGAGACCCAGTACTTC.

There are many counts of this clonotype. The genes are TRBV7-2 and TRBJ2-5, with 9 positions matching TRBD1. V was pared by 4 bases and J by 5 bases, with 8 bases of the junction left unmatched. This CDR3 has 15 residues. The germline gives CDR1 SGHTA, CDR2 FQGNSA. The chain's CDR3 is CASSYRTGTGETQYF. Here the CDR3 DNA reads TGTGCCAGCAGCTATAGGACCGGGACAGGGGAGACCCAGTACTTC.

At least ten counts were recorded for this clonotype. The chain uses TRBV7-2 and TRBJ2-1, with 10 bases fitting TRBD2. The V and J ends lost 3 bases and 4 bases, in that order; junction bases with no gene match: 3. Germline values: CDR1 SGHTA, CDR2 FQGNSA. This CDR3 has 15 residues. CDR3 bases: TGTGCCAGCAGCTTGAGCGGGAGGGAGTACAATGAGCAGTTCTTC. It specifies CASSLSGREYNEQFF.

The table lists this clonotype with many counts. The chain combines TRBV4-1 with TRBJ1-1; the match to TRBD1 covers 8 bases. CDR1 is MGHRA and CDR2 is YSYEKL in the germline V gene. The CDR3 contains 17 residues. The junction had 14 bases not matched to a gene; V was cut back by 2 bases and J by 6 bases. CDR3 loop: CASSQTGVAGGPSEAFF. CDR3 DNA: TGCGCCAGCAGCCAAACGGGGGTGGCAGGGGGCCCCTCTGAAGCTTTCTTT.

This clonotype was recorded at least ten times. The chain couples TRBV4-3 to TRBJ2-7, with 7 bases lining up with TRBD1. The trim removed 0 bases at V and 2 bases at J, leaving 4 bases unmatched. The CDR3 extends over 15 amino acids. Germline V CDR1 and CDR2: LGHNA, YSLEER. As DNA, the CDR3 is TGCGCCAGCAGCCAAGAGAGGGACAGAGCCTACGAGCAGTACTTC. As protein: CASSQERDRAYEQYF.

This clonotype was counted ten times or more. The chain couples TRBV7-2 to TRBJ1-5, with D perhaps TRBD1 (6 bases). The CDR3 is made up of 17 amino acids. Per germline, CDR1 SGHTA and CDR2 FQGNSA. Trimming removed 5 bases at V and 1 base at J, with 18 bases between. In DNA form, the CDR3 reads TGTGCCAGCAGCCTTACAGGGCCCGTGGGAAGCAATCAGCCCCAGCATTTT. Its translation: CASSLTGPVGSNQPQHF.

In its sample, this clonotype was seen many times. The chain is built from TRBV28 and TRBJ1-2, with TRBD1 matching over 9 bases. The ends lost 6 bases at V and 7 bases at J; junction bases unmatched: 12. Per the germline V gene, CDR1 is MDHEN and CDR2 is SYDVKM. There are 15 residues in the CDR3. The CDR3 sequence: CASSRLGTQGAGYTF. In DNA, the CDR3 is TGTGCCAGCAGCCGTCTGGGCACACAGGGGGCTGGCTACACCTTC.

The chain recombines TRBV7-9 with TRBJ1-6; unclear D gene. Germline V CDR1 and CDR2: SEHNR, FQNEAQ (reference sequence). The CDR3 sequence is 12 residues long. The V gene lost 5 bases and the J gene lost 10 bases, with 9 bases spanning the gap. Here the CDR3 DNA reads TGTGCCAGCAGCCTTCCGGGGTCACCCCTCCACTTT. This gives the protein CASSLPGSPLHF.

This clonotype occurred many times. The chain couples TRBV28 to TRBJ1-5; a possible D gene is TRBD1 (6 bases). The CDR3 sequence is 14 residues long. Germline V gene sequence: CDR1 MDHEN, CDR2 SYDVKM. Trimming removed 5 bases from V and 3 bases from J, with 11 bases in between. CDR3 DNA: TGTGCCAGCAGTCCGGACAGTCTCAATCAGCCCCAGCATTTT. This gives the protein CASSPDSLNQPQHF.

This clonotype turned up a few times. The V and J genes are TRBV27 and TRBJ1-6; possible D gene TRBD1, 5 bases. The CDR3 sequence is 19 residues long. Germline-derived CDR1 and CDR2 are MNHEY and SMNVEV (reference sequence). Trimming shortened V by 2 bases and J by 0 bases, and 17 bases separated the two germline ends. The CDR3 loop is CASSLEVTASSSYNSPLHF. As DNA, the CDR3 is TGTGCCAGCAGTTTAGAGGTGACAGCGTCAAGCTCCTATAATTCACCCCTCCACTTT.